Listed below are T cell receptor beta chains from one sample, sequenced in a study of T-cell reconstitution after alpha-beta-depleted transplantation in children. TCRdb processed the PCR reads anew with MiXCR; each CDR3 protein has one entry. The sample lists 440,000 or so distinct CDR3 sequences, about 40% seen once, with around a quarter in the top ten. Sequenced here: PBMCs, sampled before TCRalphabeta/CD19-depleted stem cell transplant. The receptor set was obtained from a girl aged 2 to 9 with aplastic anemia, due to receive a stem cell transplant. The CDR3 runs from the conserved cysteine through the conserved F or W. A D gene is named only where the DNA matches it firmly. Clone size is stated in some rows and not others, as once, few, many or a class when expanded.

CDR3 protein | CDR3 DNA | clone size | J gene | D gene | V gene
CASSLVLRRGSSYEQYF | TGTGCCAGCAGTTTAGTATTGCGGCGGGGCTCCTCCTACGAGCAGTACTTC | NA | TRBJ2-7 | NA | TRBV12-3/TRBV12-4
CSGEPGTADNEQFF | TGCAGCGGTGAGCCCGGGACGGCCGACAATGAGCAGTTCTTC | NA | TRBJ2-1 | NA | TRBV29-1
CASSRRGGLAGPDEQFF | TGTGCCAGCAGCCGGCGGGGTGGACTAGCGGGACCTGATGAGCAGTTCTTC | many | TRBJ2-1 | TRBD2 | TRBV7-2
CASSEGQGLNYGYTF | TGCGCCAGCAGCGAGGGACAGGGGCTAAACTATGGCTACACCTTC | many | TRBJ1-2 | TRBD1 | TRBV5-1
CASSPWRGRGTDTQYF | TGTGCCAGCAGCCCTTGGCGGGGGAGAGGCACAGATACGCAGTATTTT | NA | TRBJ2-3 | TRBD2 | TRBV5-6
CASSTGGSIYNEQFF | TGTGCCAGCAGCACGGGGGGTTCAATCTACAATGAGCAGTTCTTC | NA | TRBJ2-1 | TRBD2 | TRBV6-1
CASSSTSGVTDTQYF | TGTGCCAGCAGCTCCACTAGCGGCGTCACAGATACGCAGTATTTT | NA | TRBJ2-3 | TRBD2 | TRBV5-4
CASSAQRQGRTEAFF | TGTGCCAGCAGTGCCCAAAGACAGGGAAGAACTGAAGCTTTCTTT | few | TRBJ1-1 | TRBD1 | TRBV6-1
CASSPSFGYEQYF | TGTGCCAGCAGCCCGAGCTTCGGCTACGAGCAGTACTTC | few | TRBJ2-7 | NA | TRBV3-1
CSASRGGSTYEQYF | TGCAGTGCTAGCCGCGGGGGATCTACCTACGAGCAGTACTTC | many | TRBJ2-7 | TRBD2 | TRBV20-1
CASSIGQGWYEQYF | TGTGCCAGCAGTATCGGACAGGGGTGGTACGAGCAGTACTTC | many | TRBJ2-7 | TRBD1 | TRBV12-3/TRBV12-4